Below are 15 T cell receptor beta chains sequenced from a single sample in a study of blood T cells in healthy people across ages. A second PCR of roughly 7 to 11 cycles used a sample-barcoded 5' primer and a J-beta primer mix. TCRdb reanalysed the 5' RACE reads using MiXCR and keeps one entry per CDR3 protein. The sample has some 1.5 million distinct CDR3 sequences; under 30% are singletons. Sequencing was carried out using blood. The receptors stem from a young woman in good health.

V and J are TRBV3-1 and TRBJ2-1; tentatively, D is TRBD1 (5 bases). V lost 4 bases, J lost 0 bases, and 10 bases lay in between. Germline lookup yields CDR1 LGHDT and CDR2 YNNKEL (reference sequence). This CDR3 contains 15 residues. CDR3 DNA: TGTGCCAGCAGCCCGACAGACAGCTCCTACAATGAGCAGTTCTTC. Translation: CASSPTDSSYNEQFF.

This clonotype has more than one count but fewer than ten. The chain combines TRBV11-1 with TRBJ2-5; 10 positions agree with TRBD2. V lost 4 bases, J lost 1 base, and 6 bases stayed unmatched. CDR1 SGHAT and CDR2 FQDESV come from the germline V gene (reference sequence). This CDR3 has 16 residues. In nucleotides, the CDR3 is TGTGCCAGCAGCTCCGGACTAGCGGCATCCCAAGAGACCCAGTACTTC. Amino acids: CASSSGLAASQETQYF.

Of note for this clonotype: At one end, the junction sequence differs from germline, possibly due to a read error. This chain joins TRBV24-1 and TRBJ2-5; D is possibly TRBD1 or TRBD2 (5 bases each). CDR1 and CDR2 (germline): KGHDR, SFDVKD. This CDR3 is 16 amino acids long. The CDR3 reads CATSDAGTVVRETRYF. The CDR3 DNA reads TGTGCCACCAGTGATGCCGGGACGGTTGTTCGAGAGACCCGGTACTTC.

This clonotype came up a few times. V usage is TRBV9 and J usage is TRBJ2-2; 7 positions agree with TRBD1. The V segment lost 4 bases and the J segment 1 base; nucleotides outside the gene matches: 10. This CDR3 contains 17 residues. Germline V gene lookup returns CDR1 SGDLS and CDR2 YYNGEE. CDR3 protein: CASSPSDRVWNTGELFF. The CDR3 DNA reads as TGTGCCAGCAGCCCCTCCGACAGGGTATGGAACACCGGGGAGCTGTTTTTT.

V usage is TRBV12-3 or TRBV12-4 and J usage is TRBJ2-1; perhaps D is TRBD1 or TRBD2 (7 bases each). This CDR3 has 14 amino acids. Trimming stripped 5 bases from V and 9 bases from J, with 17 bases between. Here the CDR3 DNA reads TGTGCCAGCAGTCCCGGGGGGAGGGGGCTTGAGCAGTTCTTC. Translation: CASSPGGRGLEQFF.

V gene TRBV5-1 combines with J gene TRBJ2-1, with 8 bases matching TRBD2. V gave up 4 bases and J gave up 3 bases; unmatched junction bases: 3. The CDR3 runs to 14 residues. Germline lookup yields CDR1 SGHRS and CDR2 YFSETQ. DNA for the CDR3: TGCGCCAGCAGCGACGGGGGGGTCTACAATGAGCAGTTCTTC. This gives the protein CASSDGGVYNEQFF.

This clonotype was seen repeatedly, ten times or more. The chain recombines TRBV15 with TRBJ2-5; possible D gene TRBD1, 5 bases. Deletions cut 0 bases from V and 2 bases from J, with 10 bases between. The CDR3 loop spans 15 amino acids. The V gene's germline CDR1 is LNHNV and CDR2 YYDKDF (reference sequence). The CDR3 reads CATSRDRGAQETQYF. CDR3 in DNA: TGTGCCACCAGCAGAGACCGTGGGGCACAAGAGACCCAGTACTTC.

This clonotype has a count of ten or more. The rearrangement joins TRBV7-2 to TRBJ2-5; possible D gene TRBD1, 6 bases. The CDR3 runs to 15 residues. Trimming cost V 5 bases and J 5 bases, with 18 bases left between them. Germline-derived CDR1 and CDR2 are SGHTA and FQGNSA. CDR3 DNA sequence: TGTGCCAGCAGCCTCGACAGCTCTAGGGGGGAGACCCAGTACTTC. As protein: CASSLDSSRGETQYF.

V is TRBV3-1 and J is TRBJ2-4, with D tentatively TRBD2 (5 bases). Per germline, CDR1 LGHDT and CDR2 YNNKEL (reference sequence). Trimming pared 0 bases from V and 0 bases from J, leaving 12 bases between. The CDR3 has 17 residues. The CDR3 here is CASSQDGLAVAKNIQYF. For the CDR3, the DNA is TGTGCCAGCAGCCAAGATGGGCTAGCAGTAGCCAAAAACATTCAGTACTTC.

This clonotype was observed a handful of times. V gene TRBV3-1 combines with J gene TRBJ2-5, with 8 bases lining up with TRBD2. The V and J ends lost 5 bases and 5 bases, in that order; junction bases with no gene match: 34. In germline, CDR1 is LGHDT, CDR2 YNNKEL (reference sequence). The CDR3 totals 23 residues. In DNA, the CDR3 is TGTGCCAGCAGCTTTTCTGCCGTTCGCATAGGGTTAGCGCGGGAGGAGAGTTGGGAGACCCAGTACTTC. Its translation: CASSFSAVRIGLAREESWETQYF.

This clonotype was found many times. The chain joins TRBV10-3 to TRBJ2-7; 7 bases match TRBD1. The CDR3 length is 14 residues. CDR1 and CDR2 (germline): ENHRY, SYGVKD. Germline trimming cut 2 bases from V and 3 bases from J; bases unmatched to any gene: 4. The CDR3 nucleotides read TGTGCCATCAGTGAGACAGGGGTGGGCTACGAGCAGTACTTC. The encoded protein is CAISETGVGYEQYF.

This clonotype was seen just once. This sequence may be a read error, since a much larger clone differs from it by one base. V usage is TRBV3-1 and J usage is TRBJ2-3, with no clear D. CDR3 length: 13 amino acids. Germline assignment: CDR1 LGHDT and CDR2 YNNKEL (reference sequence). Here the CDR3 reads CASNQDPTDTQYF. CDR3 DNA sequence: TGTGCCAGCAACCAAGATCCCACAGATACGCAGTATTTT.

This clonotype was observed once. The V gene is TRBV12-3 or TRBV12-4, the J gene TRBJ1-5, with D possibly being TRBD1 (6 bases). This CDR3 region has 14 residues. V lost 2 bases to trimming and J lost 11 bases, with 16 bases between them. CDR3 protein: CASSLSGGAAAQHF. DNA for the CDR3: TGTGCCAGCAGTTTAAGTGGGGGGGCGGCGGCCCAGCATTTT.

The genes are TRBV7-2 and TRBJ2-1, with 11 positions matching TRBD2. Germline-derived CDR1 and CDR2 are SGHTA and FQGNSA. The CDR3 is 16 residues long. Trimming cost V 2 bases and J 9 bases; bases outside gene matches: 9. In nucleotides, the CDR3 is TGTGCCAGCAGCTTAACGGAGCGGCTAGCGGGAGGTGAGCAGTTCTTC. Translated: CASSLTERLAGGEQFF.

Only a few counts were recorded for this clonotype. This rearrangement joins TRBV4-3 to TRBJ1-2, with a weak D call TRBD1 (6 bases). This CDR3 has 16 amino acids. V was pared by 0 bases and J by 2 bases, with 13 bases between. Germline V lookup: CDR1 LGHNA, CDR2 YSLEER. In DNA, the CDR3 is TGCGCCAGCAGCCAAGATGGGGGGCGGGCGAACTATGGCTACACCTTC. Amino acid sequence: CASSQDGGRANYGYTF.